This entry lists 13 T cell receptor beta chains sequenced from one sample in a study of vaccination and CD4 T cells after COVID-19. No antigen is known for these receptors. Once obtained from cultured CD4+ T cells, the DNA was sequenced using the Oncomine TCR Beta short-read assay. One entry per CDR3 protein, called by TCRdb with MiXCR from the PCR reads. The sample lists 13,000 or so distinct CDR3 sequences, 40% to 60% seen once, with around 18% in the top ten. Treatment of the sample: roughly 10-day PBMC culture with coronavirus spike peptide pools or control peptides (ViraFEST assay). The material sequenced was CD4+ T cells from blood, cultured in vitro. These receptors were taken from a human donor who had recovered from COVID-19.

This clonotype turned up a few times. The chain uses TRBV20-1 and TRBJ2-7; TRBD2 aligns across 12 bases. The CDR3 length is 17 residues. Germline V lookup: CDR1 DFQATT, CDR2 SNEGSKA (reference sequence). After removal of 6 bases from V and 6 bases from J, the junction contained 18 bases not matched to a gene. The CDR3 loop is CSAQGLAGKLVWSEQYF. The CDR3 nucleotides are TGCAGTGCCCAAGGACTAGCGGGAAAACTCGTTTGGTCCGAGCAGTACTTC.

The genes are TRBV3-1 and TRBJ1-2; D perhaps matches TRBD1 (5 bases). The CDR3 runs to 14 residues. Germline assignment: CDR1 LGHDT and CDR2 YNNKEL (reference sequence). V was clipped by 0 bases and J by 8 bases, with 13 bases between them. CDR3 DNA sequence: TGTGCCAGCAGCCAAGATTGGGGCGGGAGGGGCTACACCTTC. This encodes CASSQDWGGRGYTF. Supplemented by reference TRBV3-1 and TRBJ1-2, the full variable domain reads DTAVSQTPKYLVTQMGNDKSIKCEQNLGHDTMYWYKQDSKKFLKIMFSYNNKELIINETVPNRFSPKSPDKAHLNLHINSLELGDSAVYFCASSQDWGGRGYTFGSGTRLTVV.

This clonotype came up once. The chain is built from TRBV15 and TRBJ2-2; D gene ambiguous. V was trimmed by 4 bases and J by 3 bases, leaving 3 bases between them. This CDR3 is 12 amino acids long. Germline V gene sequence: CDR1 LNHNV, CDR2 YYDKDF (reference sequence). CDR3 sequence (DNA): TGTGCCACCAGCATTGACACCGGGGAGCTGTTTTTT. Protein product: CATSIDTGELFF.

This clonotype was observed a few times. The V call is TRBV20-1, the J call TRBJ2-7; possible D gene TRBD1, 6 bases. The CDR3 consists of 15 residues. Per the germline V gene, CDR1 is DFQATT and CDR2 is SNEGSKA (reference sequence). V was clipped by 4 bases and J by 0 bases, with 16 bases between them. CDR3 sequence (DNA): TGCAGTGCTACTCGTGGACAGCTAATCTCCTACGAGCAGTACTTC. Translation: CSATRGQLISYEQYF.

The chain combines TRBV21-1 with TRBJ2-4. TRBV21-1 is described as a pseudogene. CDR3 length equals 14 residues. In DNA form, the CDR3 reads TGTGCCAGCAGATACTTAGGGGCCAAAAACATTCAGTACTTC. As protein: CASRYLGAKNIQYF.

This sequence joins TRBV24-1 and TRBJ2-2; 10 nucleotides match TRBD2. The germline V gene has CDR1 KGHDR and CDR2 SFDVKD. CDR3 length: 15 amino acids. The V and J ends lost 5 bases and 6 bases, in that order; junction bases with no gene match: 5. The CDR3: CATSVAGGRAGELFF. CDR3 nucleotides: TGTGCCACCAGTGTAGCGGGAGGCAGGGCCGGGGAGCTGTTTTTT.

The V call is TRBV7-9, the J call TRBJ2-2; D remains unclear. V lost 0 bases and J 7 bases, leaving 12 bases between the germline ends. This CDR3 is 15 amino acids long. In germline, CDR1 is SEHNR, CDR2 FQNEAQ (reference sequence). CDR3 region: CASSLAAHQSGELFF. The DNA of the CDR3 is TGTGCCAGCAGCTTAGCGGCTCACCAGAGCGGGGAGCTGTTTTTT.

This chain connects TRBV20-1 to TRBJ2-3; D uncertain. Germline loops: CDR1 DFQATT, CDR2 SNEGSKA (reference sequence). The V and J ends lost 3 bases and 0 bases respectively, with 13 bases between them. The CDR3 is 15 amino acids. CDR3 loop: CSASSSSTSTDTQYF. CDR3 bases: TGCAGTGCTAGCTCATCCAGTACAAGCACAGATACGCAGTATTTT.

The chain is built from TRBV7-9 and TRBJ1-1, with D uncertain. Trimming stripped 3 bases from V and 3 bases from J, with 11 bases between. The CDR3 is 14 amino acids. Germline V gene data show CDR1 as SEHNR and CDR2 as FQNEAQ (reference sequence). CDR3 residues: CASSFRGADTEAFF. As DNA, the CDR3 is TGTGCCAGCAGCTTTCGGGGTGCGGACACTGAAGCTTTCTTT.

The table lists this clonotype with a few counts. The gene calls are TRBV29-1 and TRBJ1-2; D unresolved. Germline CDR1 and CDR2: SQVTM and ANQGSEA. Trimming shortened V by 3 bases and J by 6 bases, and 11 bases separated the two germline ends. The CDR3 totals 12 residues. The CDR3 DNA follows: TGCAGCGTTGACGAGAAAAGGGATGGCTACACCTTC. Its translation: CSVDEKRDGYTF.

The CDR3: CASKSTSGSPDTQYF. CDR3 nucleotide sequence: TGTGCCAGCAAGTCTACTAGCGGGAGCCCAGATACGCAGTATTTT. The chain links TRBV2 to TRBJ2-3, with TRBD2 matching over 11 bases. The length of the CDR3 is 15 residues. Germline CDR1 is SNHLY and CDR2 is FYNNEI. V shed 7 bases and J 4 bases; nucleotides not matched to a gene: 7.

DNA for the CDR3: TGTGCCACCAGCGGAACCCTTGGCTTGGGGGCGAGTAACTATGGCTACACCTTC. Protein product: CATSGTLGLGASNYGYTF. The rearrangement uses TRBV15 and TRBJ1-2; D may be TRBD1 (6 bases). V was shortened by 5 bases and J by 1 base, with 23 bases between the two germline ends. In germline, CDR1 is LNHNV, CDR2 YYDKDF (reference sequence). CDR3 length: 18 residues.

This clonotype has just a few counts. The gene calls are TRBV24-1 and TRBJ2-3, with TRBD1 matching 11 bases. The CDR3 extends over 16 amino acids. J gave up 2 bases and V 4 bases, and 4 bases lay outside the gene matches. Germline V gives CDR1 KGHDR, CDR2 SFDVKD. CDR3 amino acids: CATSEPGQGVTDTQYF. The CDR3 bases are TGTGCCACCAGTGAACCGGGACAGGGGGTCACAGATACGCAGTATTTT.